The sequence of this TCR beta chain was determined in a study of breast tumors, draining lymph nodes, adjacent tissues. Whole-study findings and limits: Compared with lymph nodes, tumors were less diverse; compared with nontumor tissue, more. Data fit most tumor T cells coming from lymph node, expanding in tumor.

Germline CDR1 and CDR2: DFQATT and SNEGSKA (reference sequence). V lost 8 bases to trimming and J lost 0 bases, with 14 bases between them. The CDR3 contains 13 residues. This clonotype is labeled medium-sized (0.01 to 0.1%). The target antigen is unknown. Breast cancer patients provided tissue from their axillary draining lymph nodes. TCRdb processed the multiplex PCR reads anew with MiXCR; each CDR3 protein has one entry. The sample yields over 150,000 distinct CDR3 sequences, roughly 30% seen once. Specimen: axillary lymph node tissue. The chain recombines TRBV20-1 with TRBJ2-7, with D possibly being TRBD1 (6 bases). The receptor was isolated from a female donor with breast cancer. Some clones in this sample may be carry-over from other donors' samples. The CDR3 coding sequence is TGCAGTTGCCGGGACACCAGCTCCTACGAGCAGTACTTC. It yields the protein CSCRDTSSYEQYF.